This T cell receptor (beta chain) was found in a study of blood T cell repertoires in COVID-19. Study-level background: Spain, Italy and the United States supplied samples that represented acute and convalescent COVID-19.

The protocol was immunoSEQ multiplex PCR, while the TCRdb copy is restricted to in-frame clones and leaves out a portion. The table records around 220,000 clones, 85% to 90% of them present only once. There are 16 residues in the CDR3. The junction had 5 bases not matched to a gene; V was cut back by 4 bases and J by 3 bases. Germline lookup yields CDR1 MNHEY and CDR2 SVGAGI. The V gene is TRBV6-5, the J gene TRBJ2-3, with 12 bases that match TRBD2. The specimen sequenced was peripheral blood. This TCR came from a man between 18 and 29 years old with active or convalescent COVID-19. The CDR3, as DNA: TGTGCCAGCAGTTCACCGACTAGCGGGAGTACAGATACGCAGTATTTT. It specifies CASSSPTSGSTDTQYF.